This T cell receptor beta chain appears in the sequencing data of a study of T cell changes during pregnancy in multiple sclerosis. The CDR3 consists of 15 residues. Germline-derived CDR1 and CDR2 are SGHDT and YYEEEE. The V gene lost 1 base and the J gene lost 2 bases, with 10 bases spanning the gap. Clones were read by immunoSEQ multiplex PCR, and TCRdb kept only the in-frame ones, dropping some. The sample comprises 79,000 or so clones, approximately 90% of which are singletons, and approximately 3.4% rests with the top ten. Sequenced here: peripheral blood, sampled before pregnancy. The rearrangement joins TRBV5-6 to TRBJ1-3; tentatively, D is TRBD1 (5 bases). The source is a female donor with multiple sclerosis, enrolled in a pregnancy study. CDR3 DNA: TGTGCCAGCAGCTTGAGGGGCTCGACTGGAAACACCATATATTTT. It yields the protein CASSLRGSTGNTIYF. Together with reference TRBV5-6 and TRBJ1-3, the CDR3 gives the full variable domain: DAGVTQSPTHLIKTRGQQVTLRCSPKSGHDTVSWYQQALGQGPQFIFQYYEEEERQRGNFPDRFSGHQFPNYSSELNVNALLLGDSALYLCASSLRGSTGNTIYFGEGSWLTVV.